These 5 T cell receptor beta chains were sequenced from one sample in a study of OX40 agonist ivuxolimab in advanced cancers. Library preparation was by the immunoSEQ multiplex PCR assay. Here the immuneACCESS table is served through TCRdb, limited to in-frame sequences with V and J called. Missing clones are a known gap in these copies; in checked studies unresolved V genes cover under half, and the rest lacks a known reason. This sample lists about 58,000 clones; 70% to 80% were detected once. The top ten clonotypes cover roughly 1.2% of the sample. The sample here was CD4+ or CD8+ T cells sorted from blood, taken in a trial of the OX40 agonist ivuxolimab. The receptors come from an adult with an advanced solid tumor such as melanoma, head and neck, liver or kidney cancer.

The chain couples TRBV19 to TRBJ1-2; possible D gene TRBD1, 6 bases. The CDR3 consists of 14 residues. Germline CDR1 reads LNHDA; CDR2 reads SQIVND (reference sequence). Trimming removed 5 bases at V and 4 bases at J, with 14 bases between. The CDR3 sequence is CASSPYRDGYGYTF. The CDR3 DNA sequence: TGTGCCAGTAGTCCGTACAGGGACGGCTATGGCTACACCTTC.

This clone was seen more than once but under ten times. The chain recombines TRBV5-4 with TRBJ2-7; 12 nucleotides agree with TRBD2. Germline V lookup: CDR1 SGHNT, CDR2 YYREEE (reference sequence). The length of the CDR3 is 16 residues. V dropped 5 bases and J dropped 2; count of bases not matched to a gene: 8. CDR3 DNA: TGTGCCAGCAGTAAAATGGCTAGCGGGAGGGCCTACGAGCAGTACTTC. It translates to CASSKMASGRAYEQYF.

V and J are TRBV6-1 and TRBJ1-2; D possibly corresponds to TRBD1 (5 bases). Germline CDR1 MNHNS, CDR2 SASEGT. The V end lost 6 bases, the J end lost 6 bases, and 11 bases lay between the germline ends. The CDR3 contains 12 residues. CDR3 bases: TGTGCCAGCAGGATACAGGCCGATGGCTACACCTTC. Protein sequence: CASRIQADGYTF.

The chain couples TRBV10-3 to TRBJ1-5; 12 bases are shared with TRBD1. This CDR3 contains 15 residues. The junction had 3 bases not matched to a gene; V was cut back by 3 bases and J by 6 bases. Germline assignment: CDR1 ENHRY and CDR2 SYGVKD. This CDR3 is CAISEGDRGPQPQHF. CDR3 DNA sequence: TGTGCCATCAGTGAAGGGGACAGGGGGCCTCAGCCCCAGCATTTT.

The J gene is TRBJ1-1, the V gene TRBV6-4, with TRBD1 matching 7 bases. The CDR3 consists of 16 residues. V lost 3 bases to trimming and J lost 1 base; unmatched junction nucleotides: 8. Germline CDR1 and CDR2: MRHNA and SNTAGT. CDR3 amino acids: CASSEGWGTENTEAFF. CDR3 bases: TGTGCCAGCAGTGAAGGGTGGGGGACAGAGAACACTGAAGCTTTCTTT.